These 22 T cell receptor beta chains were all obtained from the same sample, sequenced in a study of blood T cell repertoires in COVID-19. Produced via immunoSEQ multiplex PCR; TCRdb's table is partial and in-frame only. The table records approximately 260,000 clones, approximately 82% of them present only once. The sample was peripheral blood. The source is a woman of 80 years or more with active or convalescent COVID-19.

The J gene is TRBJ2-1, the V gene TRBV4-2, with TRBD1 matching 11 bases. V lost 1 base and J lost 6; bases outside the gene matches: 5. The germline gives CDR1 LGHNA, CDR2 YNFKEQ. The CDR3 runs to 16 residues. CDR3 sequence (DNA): TGTGCCAGCAGCCAAGGGGGGGACAGGGGGATCAATGAGCAGTTCTTC. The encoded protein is CASSQGGDRGINEQFF.

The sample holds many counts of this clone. The CDR3 DNA follows: TGTGCCAGCAGCCTATTACTAGCGGGACAAGAGACCCAGTACTTC. Its protein is CASSLLLAGQETQYF. This chain joins TRBV7-9 and TRBJ2-5; the match to TRBD2 covers 10 bases. CDR3 size: 15 residues. CDR1 is SEHNR and CDR2 is FQNEAQ in the germline V gene (reference sequence). Germline trimming cut 5 bases from V and 2 bases from J; bases unmatched to any gene: 5.

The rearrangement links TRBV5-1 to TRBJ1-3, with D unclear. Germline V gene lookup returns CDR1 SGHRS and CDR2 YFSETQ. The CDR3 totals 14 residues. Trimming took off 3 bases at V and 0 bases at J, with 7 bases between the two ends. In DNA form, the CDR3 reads TGCGCCAGCAGCTCCGCACACTCTGGAAACACCATATATTTT. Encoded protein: CASSSAHSGNTIYF.

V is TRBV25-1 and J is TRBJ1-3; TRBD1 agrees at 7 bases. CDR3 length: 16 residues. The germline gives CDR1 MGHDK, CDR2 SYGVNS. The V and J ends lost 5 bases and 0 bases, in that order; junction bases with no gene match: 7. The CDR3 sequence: CASSSGQASSGNTIYF. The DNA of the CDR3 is TGTGCCAGCAGTTCTGGACAGGCGAGCTCTGGAAACACCATATATTTT.

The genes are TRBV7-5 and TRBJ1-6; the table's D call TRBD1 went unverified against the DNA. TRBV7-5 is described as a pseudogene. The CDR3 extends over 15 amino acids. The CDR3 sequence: CVRSFPGQSYSPLHF. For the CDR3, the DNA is TGTGTCAGAAGCTTCCCCGGACAGTCCTATTCACCCCTCCACTTT.

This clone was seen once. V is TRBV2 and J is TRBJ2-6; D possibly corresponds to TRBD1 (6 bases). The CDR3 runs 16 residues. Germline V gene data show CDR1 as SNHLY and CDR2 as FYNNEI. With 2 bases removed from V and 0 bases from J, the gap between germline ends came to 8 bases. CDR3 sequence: CASSEQGSSGANVLTF. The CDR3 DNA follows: TGTGCCAGCAGTGAACAGGGGTCCTCTGGGGCCAACGTCCTGACTTTC. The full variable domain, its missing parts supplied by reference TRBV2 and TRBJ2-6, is EPEVTQTPSHQVTQMGQEVILRCVPISNHLYFYWYRQILGQKVEFLVSFYNNEISEKSEIFDDQFSVERPDGSNFTLKIRSTKLEDSAMYFCASSEQGSSGANVLTFGAGSRLTVL.

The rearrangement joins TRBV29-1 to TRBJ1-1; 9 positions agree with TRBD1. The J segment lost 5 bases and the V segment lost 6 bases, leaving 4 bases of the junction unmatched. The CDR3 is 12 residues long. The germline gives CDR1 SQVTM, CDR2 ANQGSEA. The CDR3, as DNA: TGCAGCGTGATGACAGGGGGGACTGAAGCTTTCTTT. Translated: CSVMTGGTEAFF.

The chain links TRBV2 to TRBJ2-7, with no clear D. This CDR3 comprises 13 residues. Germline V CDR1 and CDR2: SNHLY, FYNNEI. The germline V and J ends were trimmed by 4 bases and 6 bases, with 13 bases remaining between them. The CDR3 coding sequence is TGTGCCAGCAGTGTATTTGCCCGAGGCGAGCAGTACTTC. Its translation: CASSVFARGEQYF.

The CDR3 nucleotides read TGTGCCAGCAATGCTGGGCCTCCAGAGACCCAGTACTTC. Encoded protein: CASNAGPPETQYF. The J gene is TRBJ2-5, the V gene TRBV2; no reliable D call. Germline V gives CDR1 SNHLY, CDR2 FYNNEI. The CDR3 sequence is 13 residues long. Trimming pared 7 bases from V and 4 bases from J, leaving 13 bases between.

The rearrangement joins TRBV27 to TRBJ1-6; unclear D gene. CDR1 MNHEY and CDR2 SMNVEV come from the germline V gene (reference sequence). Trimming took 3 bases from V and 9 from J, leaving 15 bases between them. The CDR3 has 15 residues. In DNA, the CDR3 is TGTGCCAGCAGTTTGGTCTGGGGAGTAAGTTCACCCCTCCACTTT. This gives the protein CASSLVWGVSSPLHF.

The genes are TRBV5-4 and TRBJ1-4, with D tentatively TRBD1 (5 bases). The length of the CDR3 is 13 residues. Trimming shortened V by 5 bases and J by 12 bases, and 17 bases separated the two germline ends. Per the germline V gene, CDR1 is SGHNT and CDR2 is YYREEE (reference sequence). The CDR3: CASSRVGGSQLFF. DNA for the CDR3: TGTGCCAGCAGTAGGGTGGGGGGATCCCAACTGTTTTTT.

The chain's CDR3 is CASSLFPSSVGYEQYF. The CDR3 DNA follows: TGCGCCAGCAGCTTGTTTCCCTCTAGCGTGGGCTACGAGCAGTACTTC. This sequence joins TRBV5-1 and TRBJ2-7, with D possibly being TRBD2 (6 bases). The length of the CDR3 is 16 residues. CDR1 and CDR2 from the germline V gene are SGHRS and YFSETQ. Trimming stripped 1 base from V and 3 bases from J, with 17 bases between.

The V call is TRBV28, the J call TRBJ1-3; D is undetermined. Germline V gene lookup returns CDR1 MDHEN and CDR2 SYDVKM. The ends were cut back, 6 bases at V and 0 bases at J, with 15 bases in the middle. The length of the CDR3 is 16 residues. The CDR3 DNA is TGTGCCAGCAGCGTCCGAGGTGGCATCTCTGGAAACACCATATATTTT. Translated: CASSVRGGISGNTIYF. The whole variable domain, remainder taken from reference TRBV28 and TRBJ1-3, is DVKVTQSSRYLVKRTGEKVFLECVQDMDHENMFWYRQDPGLGLRLIYFSYDVKMKEKGDIPEGYSVSREKKERFSLILESASTNQTSMYLCASSVRGGISGNTIYFGEGSWLTVV.

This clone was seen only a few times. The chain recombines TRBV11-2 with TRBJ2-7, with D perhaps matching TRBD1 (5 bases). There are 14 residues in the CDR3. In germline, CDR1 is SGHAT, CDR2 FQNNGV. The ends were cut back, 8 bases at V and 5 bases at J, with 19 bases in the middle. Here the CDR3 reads CASGPSWGRDEQYF. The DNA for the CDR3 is TGTGCCAGCGGGCCTTCCTGGGGCAGGGACGAGCAGTACTTC.

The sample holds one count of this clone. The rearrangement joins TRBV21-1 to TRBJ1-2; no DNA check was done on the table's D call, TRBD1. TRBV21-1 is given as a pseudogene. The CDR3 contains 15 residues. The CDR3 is CASSLSFTVWHGYTF. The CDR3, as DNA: TGTGCCAGCAGCTTGTCATTTACAGTTTGGCATGGCTACACCTTC.

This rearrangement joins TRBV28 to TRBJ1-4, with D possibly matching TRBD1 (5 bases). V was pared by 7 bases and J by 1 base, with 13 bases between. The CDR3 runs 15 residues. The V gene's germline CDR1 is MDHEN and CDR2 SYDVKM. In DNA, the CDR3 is TGTGCCAGCATGGCGGGGGGGGGAACTAATGAAAAACTGTTTTTT. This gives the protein CASMAGGGTNEKLFF.

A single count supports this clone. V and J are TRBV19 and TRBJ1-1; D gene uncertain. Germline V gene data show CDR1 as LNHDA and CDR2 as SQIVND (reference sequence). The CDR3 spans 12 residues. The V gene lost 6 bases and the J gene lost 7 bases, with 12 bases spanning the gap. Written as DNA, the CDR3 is TGTGCCAGTAGCCTGATAGCTAGTGAAGCTTTCTTT. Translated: CASSLIASEAFF.

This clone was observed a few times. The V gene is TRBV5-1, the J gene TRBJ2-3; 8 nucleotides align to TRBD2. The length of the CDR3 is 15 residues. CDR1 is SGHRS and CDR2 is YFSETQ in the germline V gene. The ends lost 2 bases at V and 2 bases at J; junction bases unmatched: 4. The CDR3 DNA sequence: TGCGCCAGCAGCTTCGGGAGGGCCGTCACAGATACGCAGTATTTT. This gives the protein CASSFGRAVTDTQYF.

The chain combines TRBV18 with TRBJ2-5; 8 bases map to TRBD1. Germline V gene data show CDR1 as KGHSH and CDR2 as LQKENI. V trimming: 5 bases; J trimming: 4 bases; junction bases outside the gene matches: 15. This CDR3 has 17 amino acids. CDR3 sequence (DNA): TGTGCCAGCTCATGGGCCCGAGGACAGGGCCGAGGAGAGACCCAGTACTTC. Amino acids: CASSWARGQGRGETQYF.

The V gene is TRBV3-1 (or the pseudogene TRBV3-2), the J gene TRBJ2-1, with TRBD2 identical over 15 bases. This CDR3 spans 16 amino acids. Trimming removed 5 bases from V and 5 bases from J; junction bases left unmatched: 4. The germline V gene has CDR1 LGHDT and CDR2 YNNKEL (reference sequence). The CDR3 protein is CASSSWTSGRDNEQFF. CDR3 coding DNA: TGTGCCAGCAGCTCCTGGACTAGCGGGAGGGACAATGAGCAGTTCTTC.

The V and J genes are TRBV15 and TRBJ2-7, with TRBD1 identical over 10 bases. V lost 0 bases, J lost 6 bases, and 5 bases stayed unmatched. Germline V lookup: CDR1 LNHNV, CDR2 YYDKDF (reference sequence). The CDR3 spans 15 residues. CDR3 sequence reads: CATSRDKGQGFEQYF. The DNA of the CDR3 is TGTGCCACCAGCAGAGATAAGGGACAGGGGTTCGAGCAGTACTTC. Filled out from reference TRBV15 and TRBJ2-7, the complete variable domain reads DAMVIQNPRYQVTQFGKPVTLSCSQTLNHNVMYWYQQKSSQAPKLLFHYYDKDFNNEADTPDNFQSRRPNTSFCFLDIRSPGLGDTAMYLCATSRDKGQGFEQYFGPGTRLTVT.

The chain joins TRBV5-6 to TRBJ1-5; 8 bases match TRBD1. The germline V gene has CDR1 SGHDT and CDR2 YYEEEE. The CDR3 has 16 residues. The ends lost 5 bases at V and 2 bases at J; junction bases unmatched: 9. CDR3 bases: TGTGCCAGCAGTTTAGGGACAGGCACTCGCAATCAGCCCCAGCATTTT. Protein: CASSLGTGTRNQPQHF.